The 11 T cell receptor beta chains below were found in one sample sequenced in a study of cytomegalovirus exposure and HLA in healthy donors. The PCR used 60 Vbeta and 13 Jbeta primers. Produced via immunoSEQ multiplex PCR; TCRdb's table is partial and in-frame only. The sample holds approximately 180,000 clones, over 70% seen once. Sequenced: PBMCs. These receptors were obtained from a woman aged 25 to 39 in good health and CMV-seronegative.

The chain recombines TRBV30 with TRBJ1-6; no clear D gene. The CDR3 has 12 amino acids. V was cut by 0 bases and J by 14 bases, with 11 bases left in between. The germline V gene has CDR1 GTSNPN and CDR2 SVGIG (reference sequence). DNA for the CDR3: TGTGCCTGGAGTGTTAGCGGGCCTTCCCTCCACTTT. This codes for CAWSVSGPSLHF. Based on the CDR3 plus reference TRBV30 and TRBJ1-6, the full variable domain is SQTIHQWPATLVQPVGSPLSLECTVEGTSNPNLYWYRQAAGRGLQLLFYSVGIGQISSEVPQNLSASRPQDRQFILSSKKLLLSDSGFYLCAWSVSGPSLHFGNGTRLTVT.

In the case of this clone: Other DNA sequences in this specimen translate into the identical CDR3. Here the CDR3 reads CASSRTSGSTDTQYF. As DNA, the CDR3 is TGTGCCAGCAGCCGAACTAGCGGTAGCACAGATACGCAGTATTTT. The J gene is TRBJ2-3, the V gene TRBV2, with 8 bases matching TRBD2. From germline, CDR1 is SNHLY and CDR2 FYNNEI. The CDR3 sequence is 15 residues long. V was clipped by 6 bases and J by 0 bases; unmatched bases: 5. Using reference TRBV2 and TRBJ2-3 for the parts outside the CDR3, the full variable domain is EPEVTQTPSHQVTQMGQEVILRCVPISNHLYFYWYRQILGQKVEFLVSFYNNEISEKSEIFDDQFSVERPDGSNFTLKIRSTKLEDSAMYFCASSRTSGSTDTQYFGPGTRLTVL.

The chain recombines TRBV28 with TRBJ2-3, with a possible D match to TRBD2 (5 bases). The V end lost 6 bases, the J end lost 2 bases, and 9 bases lay between the germline ends. The CDR3 loop spans 13 amino acids. Germline CDR1 and CDR2: MDHEN and SYDVKM. The CDR3 loop reads CASREGNTDTQYF. CDR3 DNA sequence: TGTGCCAGCAGAGAGGGAAACACAGATACGCAGTATTTT.

V and J are TRBV28 and TRBJ2-3, with TRBD2 matching 14 bases. CDR1 is MDHEN, CDR2 SYDVKM, per germline. This CDR3 is 17 amino acids long. Trimming took 3 bases from V and 2 from J; bases not matched to a gene: 4. CDR3 coding DNA: TGTGCCAGCAGTTTCCGGACTAGCGGGGGGATCACAGATACGCAGTATTTT. Translation: CASSFRTSGGITDTQYF.

V gene TRBV29-1 combines with J gene TRBJ1-1; no definite D call. The CDR3 length is 13 residues. Germline CDR1 reads SQVTM; CDR2 reads ANQGSEA. V lost 6 bases, J lost 0 bases, and 11 bases lay in between. The CDR3 protein is CSVRHGMNTEAFF. As DNA, the CDR3 is TGCAGCGTAAGACACGGGATGAACACTGAAGCTTTCTTT.

In regard to this clone: An end of the junction does not agree with germline; a read error may underlie this. As DNA, the CDR3 is TGCGCCAGCAGCCGCACTTGGACAGCTAACAAAAACAGTCAGTACTTC. Its protein is CASSRTWTANKNSQYF. The chain has TRBV4-3 and TRBJ2-4; D might be TRBD1 (6 bases). Germline CDR1 and CDR2: LGHNA and YSLEER. The CDR3 contains 16 residues.

The rearrangement uses TRBV7-9 and TRBJ1-1; tentative D call: TRBD1 (5 bases). Trimming shortened V by 3 bases and J by 2 bases, and 13 bases separated the two germline ends. The CDR3 consists of 15 residues. Per the germline V gene, CDR1 is SEHNR and CDR2 is FQNEAQ (reference sequence). The CDR3 spells CASSFDSIRNTEAFF. DNA of the CDR3: TGTGCCAGCAGCTTTGACAGTATCAGAAACACTGAAGCTTTCTTT.

The chain recombines TRBV28 with TRBJ1-5; D uncertain. V was clipped by 2 bases and J by 5 bases, with 10 bases between them. The CDR3 is 14 amino acids. Per the germline V gene, CDR1 is MDHEN and CDR2 is SYDVKM. Here the CDR3 DNA reads TGTGCCAGCAGTTTACCTAGGAACTATCAGCCCCAGCATTTT. It yields the protein CASSLPRNYQPQHF.

This chain links TRBV5-5 with TRBJ2-2; no clear D gene. The V gene's germline CDR1 is SGHKS and CDR2 YYEKEE (reference sequence). The CDR3 has 11 amino acids. V dropped 4 bases and J dropped 10 bases, with 8 bases sitting between them. The CDR3 bases are TGTGCCAGCAGCATTCGAGAGGAGCTGTTTTTT. Protein sequence: CASSIREELFF.

Note on this clone: The junction does not match germline at one end; this may be a read error. V and J are TRBV29-1 and TRBJ2-2; weak D call: TRBD2 (5 bases). There are 12 residues in the CDR3. CDR1 is SQVTM, CDR2 ANQGSEA, per germline. The CDR3 DNA follows: TGCAGCGTGGAGGCGAACGCCGGGGAGCTGTTTTTT. It encodes CSVEANAGELFF.

The CDR3 DNA sequence: TGTGCCAGCAGCTTAGCCGGGCAGGGTGGAGAAAAACTGTTTTTT. Its protein is CASSLAGQGGEKLFF. V usage is TRBV7-9 and J usage is TRBJ1-4, with TRBD1 as a possible D gene (5 bases). The CDR3 is 15 amino acids. Germline CDR1 SEHNR, CDR2 FQNEAQ (reference sequence). Trimming removed 0 bases at V and 8 bases at J, with 13 bases between.